This paragraph reports one T cell receptor beta chain. Antigen unknown. The data are from a study of T-cell memory formation after mild COVID-19. Study summary: The study found TCR clusters largely donor specific.

Trimming left V 3 bases short and J 3 bases short, with 8 bases between. The CDR3 extends over 13 amino acids. After 5'RACE with constant-segment primers, TCR alpha and TCR beta cDNA libraries carrying sample barcodes and UMIs were obtained. In TCRdb, the 5' RACE reads were re-called with MiXCR into one record per CDR3 protein. The sample includes some 260,000 distinct CDR3 sequences, 16% seen only once; the top ten take 3.5%. Study results and caveats: The main location of contracting CD4+ clones was CM and EM, and that of contracting CD8+ clones was EMRA. Clones that got smaller from day 15 to 85 had even CD4/CD8, while clones growing later tipped toward CD4+.

The chain carries TRBV12-3 or TRBV12-4 and TRBJ1-2; a weak D match, TRBD1 (6 bases). Input material: PBMCs or a T cell subset sorted from them (not recorded which). This receptor was identified in a man aged 18 to 29 who had mild COVID-19 (a few samples of this study predate the infection). Cell type and time point are not known. CDR3 sequence (DNA): TGTGCCAGCAGTTTTCGGGGGCACTATGGCTACACCTTC. The encoded protein is CASSFRGHYGYTF.